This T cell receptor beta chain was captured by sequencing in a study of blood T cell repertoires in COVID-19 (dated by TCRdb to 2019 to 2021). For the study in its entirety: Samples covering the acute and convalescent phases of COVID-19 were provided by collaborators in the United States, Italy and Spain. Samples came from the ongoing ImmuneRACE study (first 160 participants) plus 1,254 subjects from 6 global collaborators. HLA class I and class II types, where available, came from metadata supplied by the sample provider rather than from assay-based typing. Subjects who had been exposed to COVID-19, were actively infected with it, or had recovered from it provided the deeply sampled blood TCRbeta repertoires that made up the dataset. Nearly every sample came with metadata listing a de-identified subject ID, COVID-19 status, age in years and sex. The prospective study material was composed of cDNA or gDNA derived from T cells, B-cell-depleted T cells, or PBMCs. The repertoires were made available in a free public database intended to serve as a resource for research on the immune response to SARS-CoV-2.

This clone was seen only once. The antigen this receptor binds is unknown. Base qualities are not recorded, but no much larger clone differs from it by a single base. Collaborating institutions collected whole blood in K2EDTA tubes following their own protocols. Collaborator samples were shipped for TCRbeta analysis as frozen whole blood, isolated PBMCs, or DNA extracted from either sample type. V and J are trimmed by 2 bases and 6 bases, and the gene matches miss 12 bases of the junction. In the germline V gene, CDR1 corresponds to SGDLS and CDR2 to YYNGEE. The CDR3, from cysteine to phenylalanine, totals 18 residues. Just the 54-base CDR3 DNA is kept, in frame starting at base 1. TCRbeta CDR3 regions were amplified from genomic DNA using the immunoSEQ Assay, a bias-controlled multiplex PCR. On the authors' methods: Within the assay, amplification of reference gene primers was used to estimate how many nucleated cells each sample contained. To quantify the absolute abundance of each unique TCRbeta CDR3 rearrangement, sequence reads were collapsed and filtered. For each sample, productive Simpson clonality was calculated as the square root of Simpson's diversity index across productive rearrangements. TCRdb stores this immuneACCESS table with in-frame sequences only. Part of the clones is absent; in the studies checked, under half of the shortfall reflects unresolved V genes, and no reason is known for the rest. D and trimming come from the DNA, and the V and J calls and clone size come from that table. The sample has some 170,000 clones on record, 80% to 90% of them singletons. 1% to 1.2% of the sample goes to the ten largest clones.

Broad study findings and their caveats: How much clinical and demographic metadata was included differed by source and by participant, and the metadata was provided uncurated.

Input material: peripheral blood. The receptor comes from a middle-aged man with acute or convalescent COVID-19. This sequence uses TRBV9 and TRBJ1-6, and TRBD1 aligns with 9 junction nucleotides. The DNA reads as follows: TGTGCCAGCAGCGTGGGACAGGGAAATAAGTTTGGTAATTCACCCCTCCACTTT. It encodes CASSVGQGNKFGNSPLHF.